This TCR beta chain was captured in a study of blood T cell repertoires in COVID-19. About the study: PBMCs, B-cell-depleted T cells, or T cells were the source of the cDNA or gDNA that made up the material.

In the authors' methods: Quantification of nucleated cells was approximated via reference gene primer amplification. Sequencing was performed with immunoSEQ multiplex PCR; in TCRdb, only in-frame clones are kept and a portion is missing. V and J calls and clone size are given by that table; D and trimming were obtained from the DNA. The sample includes a few hundred thousand clones, roughly 87% of them seen just once. This CDR3 has 13 residues. Trimming removed 7 bases from V and 6 bases from J, with 16 bases in between. Germline CDR1 is SGHTS and CDR2 is YDEGEE. Source material: peripheral blood. The V and J genes are TRBV5-8 and TRBJ1-2; D not resolved. The sequence came from a man in his forties or fifties with active or convalescent COVID-19. CDR3 in amino acids: CASPGSGWDGYTF. CDR3 sequence (DNA): TGTGCCAGCCCCGGGTCGGGGTGGGATGGCTACACCTTC.